This record looks at one T cell receptor beta chain sequence and its context. These data belong to a study of shared clonotypes between healthy human individuals. Generated by immunoSEQ multiplex PCR, the TCRdb table keeps only in-frame clones and is missing some. This table holds roughly 700,000 clones, 74% found once. Specimen: memory CD4+ T cells sorted from blood. Noted subset: CD45RA-negative fraction. The receptor comes from a woman aged 25 to 39 in good health.

DNA for the CDR3: TGTGCCAGCAGTACATCCACCCGGACGAGCTACGAGCAGTACTTC. This codes for CASSTSTRTSYEQYF. The rearrangement joins TRBV28 to TRBJ2-7; the D is unclear. The CDR3 length is 15 residues. V was shortened by 5 bases and J by 3 bases, with 17 bases between the two germline ends. CDR1 MDHEN and CDR2 SYDVKM come from the germline V gene.